This T cell receptor beta chain is from a study of blood T cell repertoires in COVID-19 (dated by TCRdb to 2020 to 2021). A note on the overall study: Collaborator samples came from the United States, Italy and Spain and covered acute and convalescent phases of COVID-19. The prospective study material was composed of cDNA or gDNA derived from T cells, B-cell-depleted T cells, or PBMCs. The dataset comprised deeply sampled blood TCRbeta repertoires from subjects exposed to, actively infected with, or recovered from COVID-19. The repertoires were made available in a free public database intended to serve as a resource for research on the immune response to SARS-CoV-2. The samples were drawn from the first 160 participants of the ongoing ImmuneRACE study and from 1,200 or so subjects provided by 6 global collaborators. Nearly every sample came with metadata listing a de-identified subject ID, COVID-19 status, age in years and sex. Where HLA class I and class II types were available, the types were taken from metadata supplied by the sample provider, not from assay-based typing.

TCRbeta CDR3 regions were amplified from genomic DNA by means of the immunoSEQ Assay, a bias-controlled multiplex PCR. Per the authors' processing: The number of nucleated cells in each sample was estimated by amplification of reference gene primers within the assay. Sequence reads were collapsed and filtered to measure the absolute abundance of every unique TCRbeta CDR3 rearrangement. Productive Simpson clonality was computed per sample as the square root of Simpson's diversity index over productive rearrangements. Sourced from immuneACCESS, this table was stored by TCRdb with only in-frame sequences that have V and J called. A share of the clones is absent; for the studies checked, an unresolved V gene accounts for under half, and the remainder has no known explanation. That table supplies the V and J calls and clone size; D and trimming were determined from the DNA. The sample data list around 150,000 clones, and more than 60% of these were observed just once. In total, the top ten clones hold around 8.1% of the sample.

The collaborating institutions used their own protocols to collect whole blood in K2EDTA tubes. For TCRbeta analysis, collaborators shipped samples in one of three forms: frozen whole blood, isolated PBMCs, or DNA extracted from either of those sample types. CDR1 and CDR2 are read off the germline V gene (reference sequence) as GTSNPN and SVGIG. The CDR3 runs 15 residues from the cysteine to the phenylalanine. The read is trimmed to its CDR3 DNA, 45 bases read in frame from base 1. V loses 5 bases of germline sequence and J loses 0 bases, and the interval between the two ends is 16 bases. In the case of this clone: Its antigen remains undetermined. Per-base quality was not reported, and no clone a single base away is much larger than it.

Overall study results and their limits: The quantity of clinical and demographic metadata differed by source and by participant and was supplied without curation.

Sequencing input: peripheral blood. The TCR comes from a man between 60 and 75 years old with acute or convalescent COVID-19. The chain is assembled from TRBV30 and TRBJ1-1; matching of 5 bases hints at TRBD1 as the D gene. The DNA sequence is as follows: TGTGCCTGGTTCGGGGAGGGACGGTTGAACACTGAAGCTTTCTTT. Its product reads: CAWFGEGRLNTEAFF.